The sequence of this T cell receptor (beta chain) was determined in a study of blood T cell repertoires in COVID-19. Study in general: The United States, Italy and Spain supplied acute and convalescent COVID-19 samples. In each case, the material was cDNA or gDNA derived from T cells, B-cell-depleted T cells, or PBMCs.

This clone appeared once. The V gene's germline CDR1 is SNHLY and CDR2 FYNNEI. Trimming took 7 bases from V and 4 from J; bases not matched to a gene: 11. The CDR3 runs to 15 residues. Per the authors' pipeline: Reference gene primers were amplified, and this amplification served to estimate nucleated cell counts. Data came from immunoSEQ multiplex PCR; TCRdb stores just in-frame clones and leaves some out. The DNA was the basis for D and trimming; V, J and clone size are from that table. The table has about 140,000 clones, about 87% seen once; the top ten hold about 1.8%. This receptor was identified in a woman in her forties or fifties with acute or convalescent COVID-19. The chain is built from TRBV2 and TRBJ2-3; 7 bases are a match to TRBD2. What was sequenced was peripheral blood. The CDR3 DNA follows: TGTGCCAGCATTCGGGAGGCCCTTAATGCAGATACGCAGTATTTT. Translation: CASIREALNADTQYF.